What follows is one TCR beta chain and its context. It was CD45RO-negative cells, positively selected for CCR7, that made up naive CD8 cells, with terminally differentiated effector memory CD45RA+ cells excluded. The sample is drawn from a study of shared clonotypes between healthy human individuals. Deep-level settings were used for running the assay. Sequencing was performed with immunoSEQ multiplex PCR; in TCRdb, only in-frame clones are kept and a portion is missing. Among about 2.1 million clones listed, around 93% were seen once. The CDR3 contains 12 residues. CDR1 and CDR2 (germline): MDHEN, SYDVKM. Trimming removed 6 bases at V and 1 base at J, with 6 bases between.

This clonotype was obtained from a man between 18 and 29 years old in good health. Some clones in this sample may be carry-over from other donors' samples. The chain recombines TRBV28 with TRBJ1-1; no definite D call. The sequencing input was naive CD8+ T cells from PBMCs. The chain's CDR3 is CASREANTEAFF. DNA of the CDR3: TGTGCCAGCAGGGAGGCGAACACTGAAGCTTTCTTT. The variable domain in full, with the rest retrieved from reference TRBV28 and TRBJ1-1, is DVKVTQSSRYLVKRTGEKVFLECVQDMDHENMFWYRQDPGLGLRLIYFSYDVKMKEKGDIPEGYSVSREKKERFSLILESASTNQTSMYLCASREANTEAFFGQGTRLTVV.